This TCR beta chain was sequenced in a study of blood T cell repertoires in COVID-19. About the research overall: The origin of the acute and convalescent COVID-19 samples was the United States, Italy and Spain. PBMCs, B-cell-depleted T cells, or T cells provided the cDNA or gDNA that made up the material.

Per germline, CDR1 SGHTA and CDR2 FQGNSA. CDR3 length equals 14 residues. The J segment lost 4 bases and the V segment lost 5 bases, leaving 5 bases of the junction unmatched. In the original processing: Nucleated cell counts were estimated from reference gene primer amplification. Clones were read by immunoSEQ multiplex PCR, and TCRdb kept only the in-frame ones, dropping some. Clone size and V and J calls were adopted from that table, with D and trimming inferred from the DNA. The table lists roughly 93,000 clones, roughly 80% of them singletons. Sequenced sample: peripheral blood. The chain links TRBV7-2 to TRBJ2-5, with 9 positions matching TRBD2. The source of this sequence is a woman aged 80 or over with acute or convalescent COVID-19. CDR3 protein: CASSRAGGPETQYF. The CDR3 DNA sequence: TGTGCCAGCAGCCGCGCGGGGGGGCCAGAGACCCAGTACTTC.